These 8 T cell receptor beta chains were all obtained from the same sample, sequenced in a study of beta chain features in type 1 diabetes. The sequenced template was cDNA made from the entire isolated RNA. Measured with immunoSEQ multiplex PCR; TCRdb has only the in-frame clones, and not every one. This sample has fewer than 200,000 clones, with roughly 8% found just once. The source material was central memory CD4+ T cells from blood. These TCRs come from a man younger than 30 in good health.

The J gene is TRBJ2-1, the V gene TRBV2; D may be TRBD1 (5 bases). The CDR3 extends over 15 amino acids. Deletions cut 5 bases from V and 5 bases from J, with 16 bases between. The germline V gene encodes CDR1 SNHLY and CDR2 FYNNEI. The CDR3 reads CASSPRQGRDNEQFF. The DNA of the CDR3 is TGTGCCAGCAGTCCCAGGCAGGGCCGAGACAATGAGCAGTTCTTC.

This clone has just a few counts. The chain uses TRBV7-3 and TRBJ1-2, with unresolved D. Germline values: CDR1 SGHTA, CDR2 FQGTGA. V dropped 5 bases and J dropped 9 bases, with 16 bases sitting between them. The CDR3 length is 13 residues. CDR3 sequence: CASSPGGEGSYTF. CDR3 nucleotides: TGTGCCAGCAGCCCGGGCGGCGAGGGAAGCTACACCTTC.

This clone has only a few counts. This chain joins TRBV28 and TRBJ1-2, with D possibly matching TRBD1 (5 bases). The CDR3 is made up of 14 amino acids. Germline V gene data show CDR1 as MDHEN and CDR2 as SYDVKM. Trimming took 8 bases from V and 0 from J, leaving 13 bases between them. This CDR3 is CASDTGGTNYGYTF. The DNA of the CDR3 is TGTGCCAGCGATACCGGGGGAACTAACTATGGCTACACCTTC.

In its sample, this clone was seen a few times. The chain joins TRBV13 to TRBJ2-3, with D possibly being TRBD2 (6 bases). Trimming shortened V by 3 bases and J by 4 bases, and 14 bases separated the two germline ends. Per the germline V gene, CDR1 is PRHDT and CDR2 is FYEKMQ (reference sequence). The CDR3 length is 15 residues. The CDR3 sequence: CASSFMGGPSDTQYF. CDR3 nucleotides: TGTGCCAGCAGCTTCATGGGGGGTCCGTCAGATACGCAGTATTTT.

This clone was found a few times. The CDR3 sequence: CASTQGFGNEKLFF. The CDR3, as DNA: TGTGCCAGCACACAGGGATTCGGTAATGAAAAACTGTTTTTT. This chain uses TRBV27 with TRBJ1-4; a weak D match, TRBD1 (6 bases). The ends were cut back, 7 bases at V and 4 bases at J, with 13 bases in the middle. CDR3 length: 14 amino acids. Germline values: CDR1 MNHEY, CDR2 SMNVEV (reference sequence).

This clone showed up just a few times. CDR3 sequence reads: CASSLVLLAGGTGELFF. The CDR3 DNA reads as TGTGCCAGCAGCTTAGTTTTGCTAGCGGGAGGCACCGGGGAGCTGTTTTTT. The chain links TRBV7-2 to TRBJ2-2; 11 nucleotides agree with TRBD2. V gave up 1 base and J gave up 4 bases; unmatched junction bases: 5. CDR1 is SGHTA and CDR2 is FQGNSA in the germline V gene. The CDR3 runs 17 residues.

The genes are TRBV7-9 and TRBJ2-7; TRBD2 aligns across 8 bases. The V gene end was trimmed by 4 bases and the J gene end by 0 bases; junction bases not matched to a gene: 5. The CDR3 totals 15 residues. Germline-derived CDR1 and CDR2 are SEHNR and FQNEAQ (reference sequence). The CDR3 sequence is CASSSLAGNSYEQYF. As DNA, the CDR3 is TGTGCCAGCAGCTCCTTAGCGGGAAACTCCTACGAGCAGTACTTC.

This clone was seen more than once but under ten times. The V call is TRBV18, the J call TRBJ1-1; unclear D gene. The CDR3 loop spans 14 amino acids. V lost 1 base, J lost 5 bases, and 11 bases lay in between. Germline lookup yields CDR1 KGHSH and CDR2 LQKENI. Written as DNA, the CDR3 is TGTGCCAGCTCACCACAGACACCTTCGACTGAAGCTTTCTTT. Translation gives CASSPQTPSTEAFF.